Below, 14 T cell receptor beta chains from the same sample are listed, as sequenced in a study of CD8 T cell repertoires and HIV-1 epitope variants. The method was immunoSEQ multiplex PCR; TCRdb's version includes in-frame clones alone and lacks a portion of them. The table records over 6,000 clones, around two thirds of them present only once. These receptors have no known antigen. Sequenced material: cultured CD8+ T cells derived from PBMCs. Every receptor here comes from a male donor with HIV.

This chain links TRBV7-6 with TRBJ2-2; D is ambiguous. This CDR3 region has 15 residues. V dropped 3 bases and J dropped 7 bases, with 15 bases sitting between them. Germline loops: CDR1 SGHVS, CDR2 FNYEAQ. The CDR3 region is CASSFYSFENGELFF. DNA for the CDR3: TGTGCCAGCAGCTTCTACTCATTTGAGAACGGGGAGCTGTTTTTT.

The chain employs TRBV2 and TRBJ2-6, with 12 bases matching TRBD2. The V and J ends lost 2 bases and 0 bases, in that order; junction bases with no gene match: 5. Per germline, CDR1 SNHLY and CDR2 FYNNEI. CDR3 size: 19 residues. CDR3 DNA: TGTGCCAGCAGTGAACAGGGACTAGCGGGTTACTCTGGGGCCAACGTCCTGACTTTC. Protein: CASSEQGLAGYSGANVLTF. The entire variable domain, with the rest obtained from reference TRBV2 and TRBJ2-6, is as follows: EPEVTQTPSHQVTQMGQEVILRCVPISNHLYFYWYRQILGQKVEFLVSFYNNEISEKSEIFDDQFSVERPDGSNFTLKIRSTKLEDSAMYFCASSEQGLAGYSGANVLTFGAGSRLTVL.

The J gene is TRBJ2-3, the V gene TRBV7-3; D gene unclear. The V end lost 5 bases, the J end lost 6 bases, and 9 bases lay between the germline ends. Germline CDR1 is SGHTA and CDR2 is FQGTGA. The CDR3 totals 12 residues. The CDR3 protein is CASSPDGDTQYF. The CDR3 region has the DNA TGTGCCAGCAGCCCGGATGGCGATACGCAGTATTTT. The full variable domain, rest sourced from reference TRBV7-3 and TRBJ2-3, is GAGVSQTPSNKVTEKGKYVELRCDPISGHTALYWYRQSLGQGPEFLIYFQGTGAADDSGLPNDRFFAVRPEGSVSTLKIQRTERGDSAVYLCASSPDGDTQYFGPGTRLTVL.

In this sample, this clone turned up a few times. The chain combines TRBV7-9 with TRBJ2-7, with TRBD1 matching 9 bases. This CDR3 comprises 15 residues. After removal of 1 base from V and 3 bases from J, the junction contained 4 bases not matched to a gene. Germline CDR1 reads SEHNR; CDR2 reads FQNEAQ (reference sequence). The CDR3 nucleotides read TGTGCCAGCAGCTTAGTCCCGGACAGGGGCTACGAGCAGTACTTC. It translates to CASSLVPDRGYEQYF.

J is TRBJ2-1 and V is TRBV27; TRBD2 aligns across 10 bases. The CDR3 loop spans 15 amino acids. Germline V gene sequence: CDR1 MNHEY, CDR2 SMNVEV (reference sequence). With V trimmed by 5 bases and J by 2 bases, 3 bases remained unmatched. The CDR3 nucleotides read TGTGCCAGCAGTCTACTAGCGGGGACCTACAATGAGCAGTTCTTC. Residues: CASSLLAGTYNEQFF.

This clone turned up a few times. CDR3: CASRPEGGRHEQYF. The CDR3, as DNA: TGTGCCAGCAGACCCGAGGGGGGTCGGCACGAGCAGTACTTC. This chain uses TRBV28 with TRBJ2-7; D might be TRBD1 or TRBD2, each matching 6 bases. Germline V gene lookup returns CDR1 MDHEN and CDR2 SYDVKM. V was shortened by 6 bases and J by 5 bases, with 17 bases between the two germline ends. The length of the CDR3 is 14 residues.

This clone appeared a few times. The chain employs TRBV1 and TRBJ2-7; the DNA was not used to check the table's D call, TRBD2. TRBV1 is marked as a pseudogene. This CDR3 region has 13 residues. The CDR3 coding sequence is TGCACCAGCAGCCATTCTCTGCGGTACGAGCAGTACTTC. Translating it yields CTSSHSLRYEQYF.

J is TRBJ2-3 and V is TRBV9; 8 nucleotides match TRBD1. J was trimmed by 3 bases and V by 0 bases; bases with no gene match: 12. This CDR3 has 18 residues. CDR1 is SGDLS, CDR2 YYNGEE, per germline. CDR3 sequence (DNA): TGTGCCAGCAGCGTAGGAGGGGCAGGGGGCTTTCTGACAGATACGCAGTATTTT. Translated, it gives CASSVGGAGGFLTDTQYF.

The rearrangement uses TRBV11-3 and TRBJ2-7; TRBD2 might be the D (6 bases). This CDR3 has 15 amino acids. Per germline, CDR1 SGHNT and CDR2 YENEEA. Trimming stripped 1 base from V and 2 bases from J, with 12 bases between. The CDR3 coding sequence is TGTGCCAGCAGCTTAGTCCTCAGGGAGGCCTACGAGCAGTACTTC. As protein: CASSLVLREAYEQYF.

This clone is labeled as medium-sized. This chain links TRBV27 with TRBJ1-3; D uncertain. From germline, CDR1 is MNHEY and CDR2 SMNVEV (reference sequence). This CDR3 is built from 15 residues. V was cut by 5 bases and J by 0 bases, with 11 bases left in between. The CDR3 loop is CASSADGYSGNTIYF. In DNA, the CDR3 is TGTGCCAGCAGTGCGGACGGATACTCTGGAAACACCATATATTTT.

The chain is built from TRBV11-3 and TRBJ2-7, with a tentative D call TRBD2 (6 bases). With 5 bases removed from V and 2 bases from J, the gap between germline ends came to 13 bases. CDR1 and CDR2 from the germline V gene are SGHNT and YENEEA. The CDR3 runs 14 residues. The CDR3 region is CASSEAAGPYEQYF. CDR3 nucleotides: TGTGCCAGCAGCGAAGCGGCGGGGCCCTACGAGCAGTACTTC.

The chain has TRBV29-1 and TRBJ2-1, with D possibly being TRBD2 (5 bases). Trimming took off 3 bases at V and 3 bases at J, with 12 bases between the two ends. The germline V gene has CDR1 SQVTM and CDR2 ANQGSEA. The CDR3 has 14 amino acids. CDR3 sequence: CSVDRRADYNEQFF. DNA of the CDR3: TGCAGCGTTGATCGGCGGGCCGACTACAATGAGCAGTTCTTC.

This chain uses TRBV4-2 with TRBJ2-3; 10 bases align to TRBD2. CDR3 length: 15 residues. J lost 3 bases, V lost 8 bases, and 8 bases had no gene match. CDR1 is LGHNA and CDR2 is YNFKEQ in the germline V gene. This CDR3 reads CASRNLSGGTDTQYF. DNA of the CDR3: TGTGCCAGCCGAAACCTTAGCGGGGGGACAGATACGCAGTATTTT.

This clone is a singleton in its sample. The chain links TRBV15 to TRBJ2-2; D is uncertain. Per germline, CDR1 LNHNV and CDR2 YYDKDF (reference sequence). The ends were cut back, 0 bases at V and 6 bases at J, with 14 bases in the middle. The CDR3 is 16 residues long. The CDR3 sequence is CATSRDRISSPGELFF. In DNA form, the CDR3 reads TGTGCCACCAGCAGAGATCGGATCAGTTCACCCGGGGAGCTGTTTTTT.